These T cell receptor beta chains were read from a single sample in a study of control samples from healthy donors and cancer patients. Using immunoSEQ multiplex PCR, the repertoire was profiled, and TCRdb retains in-frame clones only, with some absent. The sample has more than 100,000 clones, 75% to 95% seen once. Material for sequencing was blood. These TCRs come from a man aged 18 to 30 in good health. Each CDR3 is given with its conserved first and last residue. Size values are once, few and many counts, or a class for expanded clones, and some rows have none.

clone_size j_call v_call cdr3_aa
- TRBJ1-5 TRBV18 CASSPERNQPQHF
- TRBJ2-3 TRBV5-6 CASSFGSTPLTDTQYF
- TRBJ2-6 TRBV30 CAWRREYGANVLTF
- TRBJ2-2 TRBV19 CASSIAGVSTGELFF
- TRBJ2-3 TRBV4-1 CASSQGGGADTQYF
- TRBJ1-3 TRBV6-1 CASSEALPSGNTIYF
- TRBJ2-7 TRBV12-5 CASGLVEGSSYEQYF
- TRBJ2-1 TRBV5-1 CASSLSAGHWLMDEQFF
- TRBJ1-3 TRBV7-3 CASILVVFSGNTIYF
- TRBJ1-1 TRBV6-2/TRBV6-3 CASSYYPSAEAFF
- TRBJ2-6 TRBV6-1 CASSPRGANVLTF
- TRBJ1-2 TRBV5-6 CASSPSLGQGANYGYTF
- TRBJ2-3 TRBV14 CASSQVAGLAGTDTQYF
- TRBJ2-7 TRBV10-1 CASSPGPSYEQYF
- TRBJ2-2 TRBV4-3 CASSQQLAENTGELFF
- TRBJ2-1 TRBV7-8 CASSQGTGRGEQFF
once TRBJ2-1 TRBV7-9 CASSSASGSGNEQFF